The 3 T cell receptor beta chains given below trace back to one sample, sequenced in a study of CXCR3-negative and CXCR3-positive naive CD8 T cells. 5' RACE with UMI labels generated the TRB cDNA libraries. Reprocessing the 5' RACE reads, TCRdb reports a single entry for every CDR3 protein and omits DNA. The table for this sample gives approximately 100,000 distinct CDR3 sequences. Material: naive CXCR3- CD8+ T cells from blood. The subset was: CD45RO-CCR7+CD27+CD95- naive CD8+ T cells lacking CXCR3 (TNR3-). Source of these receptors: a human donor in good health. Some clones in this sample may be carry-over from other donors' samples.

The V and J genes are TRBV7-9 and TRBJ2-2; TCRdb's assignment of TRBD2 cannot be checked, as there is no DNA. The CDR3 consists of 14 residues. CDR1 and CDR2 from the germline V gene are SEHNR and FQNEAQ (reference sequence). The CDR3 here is CASSLSEGSGELFF.

CDR3 residues: CASSWGGPYNEQFF. The chain has TRBV28 and TRBJ2-1. Per germline, CDR1 MDHEN and CDR2 SYDVKM. CDR3 length: 14 amino acids. Supplemented by reference TRBV28 and TRBJ2-1, the full variable domain reads DVKVTQSSRYLVKRTGEKVFLECVQDMDHENMFWYRQDPGLGLRLIYFSYDVKMKEKGDIPEGYSVSREKKERFSLILESASTNQTSMYLCASSWGGPYNEQFFGPGTRLTVL.

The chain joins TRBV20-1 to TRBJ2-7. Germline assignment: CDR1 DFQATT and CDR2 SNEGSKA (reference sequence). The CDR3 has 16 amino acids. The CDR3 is CSARELDEAGLYEQYF.